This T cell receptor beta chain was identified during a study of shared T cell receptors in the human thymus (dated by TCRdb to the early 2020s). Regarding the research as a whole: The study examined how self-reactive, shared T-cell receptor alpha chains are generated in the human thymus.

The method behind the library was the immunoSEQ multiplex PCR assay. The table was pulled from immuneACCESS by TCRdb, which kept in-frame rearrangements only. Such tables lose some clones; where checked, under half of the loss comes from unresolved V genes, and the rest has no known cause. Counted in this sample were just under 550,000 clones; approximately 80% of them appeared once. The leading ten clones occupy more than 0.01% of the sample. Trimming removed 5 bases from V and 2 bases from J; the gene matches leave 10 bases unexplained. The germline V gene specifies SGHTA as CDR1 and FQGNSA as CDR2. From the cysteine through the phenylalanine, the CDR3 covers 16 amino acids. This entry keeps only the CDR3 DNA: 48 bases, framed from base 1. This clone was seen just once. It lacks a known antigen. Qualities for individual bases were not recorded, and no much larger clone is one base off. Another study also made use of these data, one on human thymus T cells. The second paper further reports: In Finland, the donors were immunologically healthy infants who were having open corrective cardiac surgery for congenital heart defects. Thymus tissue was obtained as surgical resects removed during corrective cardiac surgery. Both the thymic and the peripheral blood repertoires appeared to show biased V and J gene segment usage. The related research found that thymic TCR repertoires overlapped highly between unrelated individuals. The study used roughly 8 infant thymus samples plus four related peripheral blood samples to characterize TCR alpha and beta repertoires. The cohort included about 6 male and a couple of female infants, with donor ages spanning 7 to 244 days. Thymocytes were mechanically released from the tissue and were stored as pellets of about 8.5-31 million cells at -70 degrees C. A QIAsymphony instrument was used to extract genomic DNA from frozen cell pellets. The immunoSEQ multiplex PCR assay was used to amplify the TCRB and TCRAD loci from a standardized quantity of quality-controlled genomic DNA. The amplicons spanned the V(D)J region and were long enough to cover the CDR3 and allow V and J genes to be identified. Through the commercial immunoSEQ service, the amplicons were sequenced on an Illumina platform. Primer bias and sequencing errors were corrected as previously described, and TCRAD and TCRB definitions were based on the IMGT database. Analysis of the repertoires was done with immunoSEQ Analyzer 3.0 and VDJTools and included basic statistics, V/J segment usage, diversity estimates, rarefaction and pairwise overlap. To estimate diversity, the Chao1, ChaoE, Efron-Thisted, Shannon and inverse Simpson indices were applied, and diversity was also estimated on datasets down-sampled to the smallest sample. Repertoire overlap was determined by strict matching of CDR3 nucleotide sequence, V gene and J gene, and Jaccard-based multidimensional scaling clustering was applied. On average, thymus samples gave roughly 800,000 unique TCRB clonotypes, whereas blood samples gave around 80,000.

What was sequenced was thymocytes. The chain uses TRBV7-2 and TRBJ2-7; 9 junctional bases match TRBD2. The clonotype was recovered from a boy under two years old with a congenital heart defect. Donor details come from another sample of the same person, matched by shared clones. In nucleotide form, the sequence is TGTGCCAGCAGCCCTCAGGGGACTAGCCGGCCCTACGAGCAGTACTTC. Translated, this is CASSPQGTSRPYEQYF.